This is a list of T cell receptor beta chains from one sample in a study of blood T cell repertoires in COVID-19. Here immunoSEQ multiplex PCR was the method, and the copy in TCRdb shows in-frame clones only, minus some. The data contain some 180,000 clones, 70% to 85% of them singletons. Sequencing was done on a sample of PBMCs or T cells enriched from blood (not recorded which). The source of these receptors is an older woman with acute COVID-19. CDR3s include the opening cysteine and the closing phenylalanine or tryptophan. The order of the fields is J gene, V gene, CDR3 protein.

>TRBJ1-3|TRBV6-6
CASSYSGGLSGNTIYF
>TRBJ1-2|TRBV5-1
CASTPSGGTMGGYTF
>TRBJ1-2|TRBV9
CASSGEGQDYGYTF
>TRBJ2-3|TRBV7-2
CATGPGQGSDTQYF
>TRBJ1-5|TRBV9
CASSAGTPSNQPQHF
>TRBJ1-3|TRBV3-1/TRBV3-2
CASSQAGSTNTIYF
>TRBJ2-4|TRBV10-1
CASSESKSPGRNIQYF
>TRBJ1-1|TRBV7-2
CASSLVGGRGFSEAFF
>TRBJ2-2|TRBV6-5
CASNRLAGDTGELFF
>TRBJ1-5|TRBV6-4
CASISSGQYFNQPQHF
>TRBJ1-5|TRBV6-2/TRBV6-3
CASSSGQLKGHF
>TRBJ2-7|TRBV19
CASSKGGTGSYEQYF
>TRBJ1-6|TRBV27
CASRTTGDNSPLHF
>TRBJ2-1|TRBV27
CASSPREESSYNEQFF
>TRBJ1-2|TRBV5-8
CASTRQLANYGYTF
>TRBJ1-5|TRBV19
CASRGTAYSNQPQHF
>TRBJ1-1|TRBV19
CASNEGRTEAFF
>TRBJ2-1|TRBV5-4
CASSTGTGEGNEQFF
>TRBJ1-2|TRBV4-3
CASSPSMSHSYYGYTF
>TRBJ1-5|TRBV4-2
CASSQEGTGHQPQHF
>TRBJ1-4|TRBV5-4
CASSLGAGLKEKLFF
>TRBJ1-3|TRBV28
CASSFSYRGGGNTIYF
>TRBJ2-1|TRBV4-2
CASSHPLTSGGQTIYINEQFF
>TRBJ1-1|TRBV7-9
CASSLDPVPGTEAFF
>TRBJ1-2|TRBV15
CATSMLGTGGDDGYTF
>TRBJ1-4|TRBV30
CAWSARGAGNEKLFF
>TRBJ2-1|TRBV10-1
CASSEQVAGGVLFF
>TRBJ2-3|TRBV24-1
CATSRGSTDTQYF
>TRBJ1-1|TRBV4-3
CASSHIGLTEAFF
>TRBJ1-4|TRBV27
CASSIPRQRLTNEKLFF
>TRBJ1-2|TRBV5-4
CASSLEGRGGYGYTF
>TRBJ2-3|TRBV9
CASSVARAGGPHSTDTQYF
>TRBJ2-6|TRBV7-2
CASSLRTGSSSGANVLTF
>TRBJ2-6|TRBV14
CASSQETGNSGANVLTF
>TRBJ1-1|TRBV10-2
CASIMDRNTEAFF
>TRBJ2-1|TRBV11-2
CASSLEQYNEQFF
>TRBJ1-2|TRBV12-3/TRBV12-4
CASSLSNYGYTF
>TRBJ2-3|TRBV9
CASSVAQGASSDTQYF
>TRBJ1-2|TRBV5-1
CASSNGTTANYGYTF
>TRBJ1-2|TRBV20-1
CSASPGTGVYGYTF
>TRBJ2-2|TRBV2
CASSERTGDTGELFF
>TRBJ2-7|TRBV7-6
CASSRRLRAGGYEQYF
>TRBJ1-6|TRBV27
CASSLSRGTGFRSYNSPLHF